This T cell receptor beta chain stems from a study of CD8+CD57+ T cells in acquired aplastic anemia. Study summary: Roughly 3.2 ug was the average amount of DNA from sorted CD4+ and CD8+ cells.

In its sample, this clonotype was seen a few times. Its antigen is not known. The germline V gene encodes CDR1 DFQATT and CDR2 SNEGSKA (reference sequence). This CDR3 spans 13 amino acids. With V trimmed by 5 bases and J by 5 bases, 6 bases remained unmatched. Profiles of TCR beta VDJ and CDR3 were generated from a genomic DNA template. TCRdb independently ran MiXCR on the reads; one entry per CDR3 protein. The table includes 250,000 to 300,000 distinct CDR3 sequences, roughly three fifths detected once. Notes on the study in general: Patients and controls turned out to have twenty-nine CD8+ CDR3 sequences in common. Simpson's diversity of CD8+ cells was not significantly different in patients compared with controls.

The gene calls are TRBV20-1 and TRBJ1-5, with 7 nucleotides matching TRBD1. This TCR was sampled from a human donor with severe aplastic anemia or a healthy control (not recorded which). The sequencing input was sorted CD4+, CD8+, or CD8+CD57+ T cells (not recorded which) from PBMCs. The CDR3 spells CSAGRTGDQPQHF. The CDR3 DNA sequence: TGCAGTGCTGGAAGGACAGGTGATCAGCCCCAGCATTTT.